This T cell receptor (beta chain) was retrieved from a study of T-cell memory formation after mild COVID-19. CDR3 length: 13 residues. Deletions cut 3 bases from V and 8 bases from J, with 13 bases between. TCRdb recomputed calls from the 5' RACE reads with MiXCR, one row per CDR3 protein. The sample carries almost 350,000 distinct CDR3 sequences, 20% to 25% recorded once. V usage is TRBV12-3 or TRBV12-4 and J usage is TRBJ1-2; D uncertain. Specimen: PBMCs or a T cell subset sorted from them (not recorded which). The sequence was obtained from a man between 18 and 35 years old who had mild COVID-19 (a few samples of this study predate the infection). Cell type and time point are not known. The CDR3 region has the DNA TGTGCCAGCAGTTTGTCGGCCAGTCAGGGCTACACCTTC. It encodes CASSLSASQGYTF.